This T cell receptor beta chain was sequenced for a study of blood T cell repertoires in COVID-19 (dated by TCRdb to 2020 to 2022). Turning to the overall study: For ImmuneRACE Cohort 3, a participant was defined as recovered based on two consecutive negative NP/OP PCR tests, clearance by a healthcare professional, or resolution of symptoms. The sample metadata nearly always contained a de-identified subject ID, COVID-19 status, age in years and sex. The collaborator samples originated in the United States, Italy and Spain and spanned the acute and convalescent phases of COVID-19. The prospective study material was composed of cDNA or gDNA derived from T cells, B-cell-depleted T cells, or PBMCs. The repertoires were made available in a free public database intended to serve as a resource for research on the immune response to SARS-CoV-2. Samples were obtained from the ongoing ImmuneRACE study (first 160 participants) and from about 1,300 subjects provided by 6 global collaborators. The dataset comprised deeply sampled blood TCRbeta repertoires from subjects exposed to, actively infected with, or recovered from COVID-19. Where available, HLA class I and class II types were obtained from metadata supplied by the sample provider rather than from assay-based typing.

What the work shows at the level of the full study, not this receptor alone: The quantity of clinical and demographic metadata differed by source and by participant and was supplied without curation.

TCRbeta CDR3 regions were amplified from genomic DNA using the immunoSEQ Assay, a bias-controlled multiplex PCR. Per the authors' processing: The number of nucleated cells in each sample was estimated from the amplification of reference gene primers within the assay. To quantify the absolute abundance of each unique TCRbeta CDR3 rearrangement, sequence reads were collapsed and filtered. For each sample, productive Simpson clonality was calculated by taking the square root of Simpson's diversity index across productive rearrangements. Sourced from immuneACCESS, this table was stored by TCRdb with only in-frame sequences that have V and J called. A share of the clones is absent; for the studies checked, an unresolved V gene accounts for under half, and the remainder has no known explanation. The V and J calls and clone size come from that table; D and trimming were worked out from the DNA. The sample table lists hundreds of thousands of clones, about 88% of them with a count of one. The ten largest account for over 2% of the sample.

Participants in the prospective study were enrolled through a virtual design, were aged about 18 to 90 years, and lived in under 25 United States geographic areas. In the prospective study, cohorts were assigned on the basis of participant-reported clinical history obtained from a screening survey and a study questionnaire. In the prospective study, mobile phlebotomists collected whole blood, serum and a nasopharyngeal or oropharyngeal swab from each participant. Over a roughly 2-month period, participants in the prospective study had the option of providing additional blood draws and questionnaires. Before DNA extraction, blood samples from the prospective study were shipped at room temperature or frozen. As for this clone: There is no known antigen for this receptor. No per-base quality is available; no much larger clone lies one base away.

The germline V and J ends show losses of 5 bases and 5 bases respectively, and no gene match explains 5 bases of the junction. The CDR3 has 13 amino acids, counting the end cysteine and phenylalanine. Only the CDR3 DNA stays, 39 bases, in frame from base 1. Via the germline V gene, CDR1 is SGHTA and CDR2 FQGTGA. Input material: PBMCs or T cells enriched from blood (not recorded which). The receptor's source is a woman aged 55-75 years in a cohort exposed to, infected with or recovered from COVID-19 (not recorded which). The sequence is built from TRBV7-3 and TRBJ1-1, with 7 central nucleotides matching TRBD1. The DNA is TGTGCCAGCAGCCAAACAGGGGTAACTGAAGCTTTCTTT. It translates as CASSQTGVTEAFF. The full variable domain, completed from the reference TRBV7-3 and TRBJ1-1 proteins outside the CDR3, reads GAGVSQTPSNKVTEKGKYVELRCDPISGHTALYWYRQSLGQGPEFLIYFQGTGAADDSGLPNDRFFAVRPEGSVSTLKIQRTERGDSAVYLCASSQTGVTEAFFGQGTRLTVV.